Listed below are T cell receptor beta chains from one sample, sequenced in a study of control samples from healthy donors and cancer patients. Profiling relied on immunoSEQ multiplex PCR, and the TCRdb table lists in-frame clones only, not all of them. This sample has 130,000 or so clones, with 85% to 95% found just once. The sequenced sample consisted of blood. The receptors derive from a man aged 40-49 years in good health. The CDR3 runs from the conserved cysteine through the conserved F or W. A D gene is named only where the DNA matches it firmly. Not every row has a clone size; where given, it reads once, few, many or a size class.

D: NA
V: TRBV7-9
size: NA
J: TRBJ1-1
CDR3: CASKTGQQDTEAFF
DNA: TGTGCCAGCAAAACAGGACAGCAGGACACTGAAGCTTTCTTT

D: NA
V: TRBV24-1
size: NA
J: TRBJ2-7
CDR3: CATSDLSRTLRNEQYF
DNA: TGTGCCACCAGTGATTTATCCCGCACTCTGAGGAACGAGCAGTACTTC

D: NA
V: TRBV29-1
size: NA
J: TRBJ2-6
CDR3: CSVAYSYGETNSGANVLTF
DNA: TGCAGCGTCGCGTACTCTTATGGTGAAACCAACTCTGGGGCCAACGTCCTGACTTTC

D: NA
V: TRBV3-1/TRBV3-2
size: NA
J: TRBJ2-1
CDR3: CASSQDSSFPFF
DNA: TGTGCCAGCAGCCAAGATTCTAGCTTCCCGTTCTTC

D: NA
V: TRBV29-1
size: NA
J: TRBJ1-1
CDR3: CSVGGPWAGGTEAFF
DNA: TGCAGCGTTGGTGGACCTTGGGCCGGGGGCACTGAAGCTTTCTTT

D: NA
V: TRBV24-1
size: NA
J: TRBJ1-5
CDR3: CATSETRTSAQHF
DNA: TGTGCCACCAGTGAAACTAGGACCTCGGCCCAGCATTTT

D: TRBD1
V: TRBV5-1
size: NA
J: TRBJ2-5
CDR3: CASSSGQGAETQYF
DNA: TGCGCCAGCAGCTCGGGACAGGGGGCAGAGACCCAGTACTTC

D: TRBD2
V: TRBV5-6
size: NA
J: TRBJ2-1
CDR3: CASSVALADEQFF
DNA: TGTGCCAGCAGCGTGGCACTAGCGGATGAGCAGTTCTTC

D: NA
V: TRBV18
size: once
J: TRBJ2-7
CDR3: CASSPRDSYEQYF
DNA: TGTGCCAGCTCACCACGGGACTCCTACGAGCAGTACTTC

D: NA
V: TRBV4-3
size: NA
J: TRBJ1-2
CDR3: CASSQGGGSGLYGYTF
DNA: TGCGCCAGCAGCCAAGGGGGCGGGTCGGGGCTCTATGGCTACACCTTC

D: NA
V: TRBV7-3
size: NA
J: TRBJ1-4
CDR3: CASSLQNRAYSGLFF
DNA: TGTGCCAGCAGCTTACAAAACAGGGCTTATAGCGGACTGTTTTTT

D: TRBD1
V: TRBV3-1/TRBV3-2
size: NA
J: TRBJ2-5
CDR3: CAYRGRETQYF
DNA: TGTGCCTACAGGGGAAGAGAGACCCAGTACTTC

D: TRBD1
V: TRBV7-8
size: NA
J: TRBJ1-4
CDR3: CASSPRDRGRMGEKLFF
DNA: TGTGCCAGCAGCCCGAGGGACAGGGGGCGGATGGGTGAAAAACTGTTTTTT

D: NA
V: TRBV9
size: NA
J: TRBJ2-1
CDR3: CASSVGGRDWGYNEQFF
DNA: TGTGCCAGCAGCGTAGGAGGAAGGGACTGGGGGTACAATGAGCAGTTCTTC

D: NA
V: TRBV7-3
size: NA
J: TRBJ2-7
CDR3: CASSLKGGAYYEQYF
DNA: TGTGCCAGCAGCTTAAAAGGGGGGGCCTACTACGAGCAGTACTTC

D: NA
V: TRBV9
size: NA
J: TRBJ2-3
CDR3: CASSVGTGHTDTQYF
DNA: TGTGCCAGCAGCGTAGGGACCGGCCATACAGATACGCAGTATTTT

D: NA
V: TRBV27
size: NA
J: TRBJ1-2
CDR3: CASSFQGLVGGYTF
DNA: TGTGCCAGCAGTTTTCAGGGTTTAGTGGGCGGCTACACCTTC

D: NA
V: TRBV30
size: NA
J: TRBJ2-3
CDR3: CAWSALREGTDTQYF
DNA: TGTGCCTGGAGTGCGTTGAGGGAGGGCACAGATACGCAGTATTTT

D: TRBD2
V: TRBV20-1
size: NA
J: TRBJ2-3
CDR3: CSASSGTYTDTQYF
DNA: TGCAGTGCCAGTAGCGGGACCTACACAGATACGCAGTATTTT

D: NA
V: TRBV11-3
size: NA
J: TRBJ2-7
CDR3: CASSLGGQGSYEQYF
DNA: TGTGCCAGCAGCTTAGGGGGGCAGGGCTCCTACGAGCAGTACTTC

D: NA
V: TRBV12-5
size: NA
J: TRBJ2-2
CDR3: CASGLVVGRGTGELFF
DNA: TGTGCTAGTGGTTTGGTAGTGGGCAGGGGCACCGGGGAGCTGTTTTTT

D: NA
V: TRBV9
size: NA
J: TRBJ2-3
CDR3: CASSDRGDSTDTQYF
DNA: TGTGCCAGCAGCGACCGCGGGGATAGCACAGATACGCAGTATTTT

D: TRBD2
V: TRBV3-1/TRBV3-2
size: NA
J: TRBJ2-7
CDR3: CASSPGLAVYEQYF
DNA: TGTGCCAGCAGCCCGGGACTAGCGGTCTACGAGCAGTACTTC

D: NA
V: TRBV9
size: NA
J: TRBJ2-1
CDR3: CASSVVALGGPIDEQFF
DNA: TGTGCCAGCAGCGTAGTTGCTCTCGGAGGGCCCATCGATGAGCAGTTCTTC

D: NA
V: TRBV29-1
size: NA
J: TRBJ1-1
CDR3: CSVGDGLNTEAFF
DNA: TGCAGCGTTGGGGACGGACTGAACACTGAAGCTTTCTTT

D: TRBD1
V: TRBV3-1/TRBV3-2
size: NA
J: TRBJ1-3
CDR3: CASSHSPGTGRNTIYF
DNA: TGTGCCAGCAGCCATTCCCCCGGGACAGGCCGCAACACCATATATTTT

D: NA
V: TRBV28
size: NA
J: TRBJ1-3
CDR3: CASSSEGGHAFLSGNTIYF
DNA: TGTGCCAGCAGTTCCGAAGGGGGACACGCATTCCTCTCTGGAAACACCATATATTTT

D: NA
V: TRBV10-3
size: NA
J: TRBJ1-2
CDR3: CAISPGPGRANYGYTF
DNA: TGTGCCATCAGTCCAGGCCCGGGAAGAGCTAACTATGGCTACACCTTC

D: TRBD1
V: TRBV2
size: NA
J: TRBJ1-1
CDR3: CASSEQGVAEAFF
DNA: TGTGCCAGCAGTGAACAGGGGGTCGCTGAAGCTTTCTTT

D: NA
V: TRBV24-1
size: NA
J: TRBJ1-5
CDR3: CATSGTAGGVGQPQHF
DNA: TGTGCCACCAGTGGCACAGCCGGGGGCGTCGGTCAGCCCCAGCATTTT

D: NA
V: TRBV27
size: NA
J: TRBJ2-4
CDR3: CASSSKSGRIAKNIQYF
DNA: TGTGCCAGCAGTTCTAAATCAGGGCGGATAGCCAAAAACATTCAGTACTTC

D: NA
V: TRBV12-5
size: NA
J: TRBJ1-3
CDR3: CASGTRQEPSGNTIYF
DNA: TGTGCTAGTGGTACCCGACAGGAACCCTCTGGAAACACCATATATTTT

D: TRBD1
V: TRBV6-5
size: once
J: TRBJ2-7
CDR3: CASRPGQGTYEQYF
DNA: TGTGCCAGCAGGCCGGGACAGGGGACCTACGAGCAGTACTTC

D: TRBD1
V: TRBV27
size: NA
J: TRBJ1-2
CDR3: CASTKVGNGQEGSHGYTF
DNA: TGTGCCAGCACAAAAGTAGGTAACGGACAGGAAGGGTCTCATGGCTACACCTTC

D: NA
V: TRBV5-1
size: NA
J: TRBJ2-5
CDR3: CASSLGSTDNLDTQYF
DNA: TGCGCCAGCAGCTTGGGTAGTACGGACAACCTCGACACCCAGTACTTC

D: NA
V: TRBV18
size: once
J: TRBJ2-2
CDR3: CASSPLPTAGELFF
DNA: TGTGCCAGCTCACCACTGCCTACTGCCGGGGAGCTGTTTTTT

D: NA
V: TRBV28
size: NA
J: TRBJ1-2
CDR3: CASSLSGDVYYGYTF
DNA: TGTGCCAGCAGTTTATCAGGGGATGTTTACTATGGCTACACCTTC

D: TRBD1
V: TRBV28
size: NA
J: TRBJ1-6
CDR3: CASSYLDTGGSSPLHF
DNA: TGTGCCAGCAGTTACCTGGACACAGGGGGCAGTTCACCCCTCCACTTT

D: NA
V: TRBV3-1/TRBV3-2
size: NA
J: TRBJ2-1
CDR3: CASSLTDLYNEQFF
DNA: TGTGCCAGCAGCCTCACGGACTTATACAATGAGCAGTTCTTC

D: TRBD1
V: TRBV29-1
size: NA
J: TRBJ2-3
CDR3: CSAGTARTDTQYF
DNA: TGCAGCGCAGGGACAGCACGCACAGATACGCAGTATTTT